The sample holds one count of the clone carrying this T cell receptor (beta chain). These data come from a study of blood T cell repertoires in COVID-19. Study context: The United States, Italy and Spain supplied acute and convalescent COVID-19 samples. Sources were T cells, B-cell-depleted T cells, or PBMCs; the material itself was cDNA or gDNA.

Enrolment of Seattle patients took place during active infection, and they were followed longitudinally. Generated by immunoSEQ multiplex PCR, the TCRdb table keeps only in-frame clones and is missing some. The sample yields about 290,000 clones, about 90% seen once. The CDR3 is 12 amino acids. CDR1 MRHNA and CDR2 SNTAGT come from the germline V gene. The germline V and J ends were trimmed by 3 bases and 8 bases, with 10 bases remaining between them. The chain uses TRBV6-4 and TRBJ1-2; D unclear. The source of this sequence is a woman in her 30s with COVID-19, enrolled during active disease. Sequenced input: peripheral blood. This CDR3 reads CASSDHSLGYTF. For the CDR3, the DNA is TGTGCCAGCAGTGATCACAGCTTAGGCTACACCTTC.